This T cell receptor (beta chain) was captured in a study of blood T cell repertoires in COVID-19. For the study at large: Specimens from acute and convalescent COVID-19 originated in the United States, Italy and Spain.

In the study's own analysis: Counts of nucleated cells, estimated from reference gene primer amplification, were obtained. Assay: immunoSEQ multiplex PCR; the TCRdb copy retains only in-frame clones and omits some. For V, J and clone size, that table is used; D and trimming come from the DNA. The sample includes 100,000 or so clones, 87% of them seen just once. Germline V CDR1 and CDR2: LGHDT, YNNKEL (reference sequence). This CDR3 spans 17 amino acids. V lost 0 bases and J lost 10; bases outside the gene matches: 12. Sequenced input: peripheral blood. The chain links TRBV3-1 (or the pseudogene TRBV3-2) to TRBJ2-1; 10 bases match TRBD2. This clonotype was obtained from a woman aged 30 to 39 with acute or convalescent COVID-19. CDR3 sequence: CASSQDRAGGHNREQFF. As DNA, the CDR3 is TGTGCCAGCAGCCAAGATAGAGCGGGGGGGCACAATCGGGAGCAGTTCTTC.